These 5 T cell receptor beta chains share one sample of origin, sequenced in a study of early T cells in non-severe SARS-CoV-2 infection. TCRdb ran MiXCR on the 5' RACE reads and lists one entry per CDR3 protein. The sample lists about 43,000 distinct CDR3 sequences, approximately 11% occurring once. The sample taken for sequencing was whole blood. The receptors here all came from an adult who was a healthcare worker with PCR-confirmed SARS-CoV-2 infection or an uninfected control (not recorded which).

The rearrangement joins TRBV9 to TRBJ2-3; TRBD2 might be the D (5 bases). This CDR3 comprises 16 residues. V was pared by 3 bases and J by 5 bases, with 19 bases between. The V gene's germline CDR1 is SGDLS and CDR2 YYNGEE. The CDR3 here is CASSGRPGSRLDTQYF. CDR3 nucleotides: TGTGCCAGCAGCGGGAGGCCGGGATCCCGACTAGATACGCAGTATTTT.

The chain couples TRBV7-9 to TRBJ2-3; perhaps TRBD1 as D (6 bases). Germline lookup yields CDR1 SEHNR and CDR2 FQNEAQ (reference sequence). Trimming removed 4 bases from V and 6 bases from J, with 17 bases in between. The CDR3 has 15 amino acids. The CDR3, as DNA: TGTGCCAGCAGCTGGTACAGAGGTGGGGGCGATACGCAGTATTTT. Protein sequence: CASSWYRGGGDTQYF.

This clonotype was observed a handful of times. The chain is built from TRBV12-3 or TRBV12-4 and TRBJ1-1; 10 nucleotides match TRBD1. Losses at the gene ends were 6 bases for V and 7 bases for J; bases not matched to a gene: 5. The CDR3 has 13 amino acids. Here the CDR3 DNA reads TGTGCCAGCAGCGAGACAGGGGGCGGTGAAGCTTTCTTT. Protein product: CASSETGGGEAFF.

At least ten counts were recorded for this clonotype. The V and J genes are TRBV4-3 and TRBJ2-1; D not resolved. Germline loops: CDR1 LGHNA, CDR2 YSLEER. The CDR3 sequence is 16 residues long. The V end was cut by 0 bases, the J end by 6 bases, with 15 bases between. This CDR3 is CASSQDQPSYGNEQFF. CDR3 sequence (DNA): TGCGCCAGCAGCCAAGATCAGCCTAGTTACGGCAATGAGCAGTTCTTC.

This clonotype was recorded a few times. The germline gene is not matched at one end of the junction; a read error may be the cause. The V and J genes are TRBV30 and TRBJ1-4; unclear D gene. The CDR3 is 12 residues long. In germline, CDR1 is GTSNPN, CDR2 SVGIG (reference sequence). CDR3 protein: CVWSPRYEKLFF. CDR3 nucleotides: TGTGTCTGGAGTCCCCGTTACGAAAAACTGTTTTTT.